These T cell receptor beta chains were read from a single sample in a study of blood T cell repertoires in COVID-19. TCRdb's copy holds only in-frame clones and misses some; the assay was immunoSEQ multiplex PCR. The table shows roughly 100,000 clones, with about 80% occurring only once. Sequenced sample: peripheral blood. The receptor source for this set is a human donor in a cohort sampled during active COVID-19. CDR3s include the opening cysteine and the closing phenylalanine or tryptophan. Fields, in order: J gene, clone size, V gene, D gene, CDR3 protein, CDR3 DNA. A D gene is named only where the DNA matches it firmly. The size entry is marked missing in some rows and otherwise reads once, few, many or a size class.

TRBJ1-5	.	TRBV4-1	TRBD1	CASSQGMDRGYSGNQPQHF	TGCGCCAGCAGCCAGGGAATGGACAGGGGGTATTCGGGCAATCAGCCCCAGCATTTT
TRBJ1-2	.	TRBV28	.	CASVEDLANYGYTF	TGTGCCAGCGTGGAGGACCTAGCTAACTATGGCTACACCTTC
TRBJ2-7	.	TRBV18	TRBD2	CASSPPSKLAGVHEQYF	TGTGCCAGCTCACCACCGTCAAAACTAGCGGGAGTCCACGAGCAGTACTTC
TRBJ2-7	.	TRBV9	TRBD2	CASSVGTSGLDEQYF	TGTGCCAGCAGCGTAGGGACTAGCGGGTTAGACGAGCAGTACTTC
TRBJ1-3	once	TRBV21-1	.	CARRKGYSGNTIYF	TGTGCCCGCCGAAAGGGGTACTCTGGAAACACCATATATTTT
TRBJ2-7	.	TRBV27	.	CASSLRVRPSDRSYEQYF	TGTGCCAGCAGTTTACGGGTTCGGCCTTCCGATCGCTCCTACGAGCAGTACTTC
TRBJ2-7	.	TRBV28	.	CASSRPRGATYEQYF	TGTGCCAGCAGCAGACCCAGGGGGGCCACTTACGAGCAGTACTTC
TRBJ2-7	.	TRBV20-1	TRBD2	CSASGTSRRSYEQYF	TGCAGTGCTAGTGGGACTAGTCGACGTTCCTACGAGCAGTACTTC
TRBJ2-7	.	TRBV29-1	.	CSVEVQGQGREQYF	TGCAGCGTTGAAGTCCAGGGACAAGGGAGAGAGCAGTACTTC
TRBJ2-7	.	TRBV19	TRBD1	CASSISKGARYEQYF	TGTGCCAGTAGTATTAGTAAGGGGGCGCGATACGAGCAGTACTTC
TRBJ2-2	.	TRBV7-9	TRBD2	CASSLAASGRSGELFF	TGTGCCAGCAGCTTAGCGGCTAGCGGGAGAAGCGGGGAGCTGTTTTTT
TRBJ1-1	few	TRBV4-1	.	CASSQDVGRTEAFF	TGCGCCAGCAGCCAAGATGTCGGTCGGACTGAAGCTTTCTTT
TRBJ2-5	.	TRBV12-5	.	CASGLERGLTQYF	TGTGCTAGTGGTTTGGAGAGAGGGCTTACCCAGTACTTC
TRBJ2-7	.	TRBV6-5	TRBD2	CASSYSGRAGEQYF	TGTGCCAGCAGTTATAGCGGGAGGGCCGGGGAGCAGTACTTC
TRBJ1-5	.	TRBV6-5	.	CASSYSRGGNQPQHF	TGTGCCAGCAGTTACTCGAGAGGAGGCAATCAGCCCCAGCATTTT
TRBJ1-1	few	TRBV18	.	CASSPPRQGNTEAFF	TGTGCCAGCTCACCACCGAGGCAGGGGAACACTGAAGCTTTCTTT
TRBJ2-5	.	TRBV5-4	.	CASSQGKTAQETQYF	TGTGCCAGCAGCCAGGGGAAGACGGCACAAGAGACCCAGTACTTC
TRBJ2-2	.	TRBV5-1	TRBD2	CASSYSGRAAGELFF	TGCGCCAGCAGCTATAGCGGGAGGGCTGCCGGGGAGCTGTTTTTT
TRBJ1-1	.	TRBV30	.	CAWRITGRGTEAFF	TGTGCCTGGAGGATAACAGGGAGGGGCACTGAAGCTTTCTTT
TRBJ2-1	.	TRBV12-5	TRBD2	CASGLAGPVREQFF	TGTGCTAGTGGGCTAGCGGGCCCCGTCCGTGAGCAGTTCTTC
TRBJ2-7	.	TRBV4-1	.	CASSQERLGEEAYEQYF	TGCGCCAGCAGCCAAGAGCGCCTTGGGGAGGAGGCCTACGAGCAGTACTTC
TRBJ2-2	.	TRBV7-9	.	CASSLAQARNTGELFF	TGTGCCAGCAGCTTAGCCCAGGCACGAAACACCGGGGAGCTGTTTTTT
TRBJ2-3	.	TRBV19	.	CASQAGQTFTDTQYF	TGTGCCAGTCAGGCGGGACAGACCTTCACAGATACGCAGTATTTT
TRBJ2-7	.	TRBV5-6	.	CASSIHPSGEQYF	TGTGCCAGCAGCATCCACCCCTCGGGGGAGCAGTACTTC
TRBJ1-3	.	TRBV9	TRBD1	CASSKEGATGNTIYF	TGTGCCAGCAGCAAGGAGGGGGCAACTGGAAACACCATATATTTT
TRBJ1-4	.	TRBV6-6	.	CATREVTATNEKLFF	TGTGCCACCCGAGAGGTGACTGCAACTAATGAAAAACTGTTTTTT
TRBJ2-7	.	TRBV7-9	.	CASSLQVYEQYF	TGTGCCAGCAGCTTACAGGTCTACGAGCAGTACTTC
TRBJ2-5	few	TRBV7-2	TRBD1	CASSLGTGVKETQYF	TGTGCCAGCAGCCTCGGGACAGGAGTTAAAGAGACCCAGTACTTC
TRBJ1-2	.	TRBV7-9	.	CASSQSQGFYGYTF	TGTGCCAGCAGCCAATCGCAGGGGTTCTATGGCTACACCTTC
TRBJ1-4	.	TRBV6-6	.	CASTRKGQNNEKLFF	TGTGCCAGCACCCGAAAAGGACAGAATAATGAAAAACTGTTTTTT
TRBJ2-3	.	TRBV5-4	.	CASSLAGGASTDTQYF	TGTGCCAGCAGCTTGGCTGGGGGGGCTAGCACAGATACGCAGTATTTT
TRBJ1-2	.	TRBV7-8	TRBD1	CASSLTQGAGGYTF	TGTGCCAGCAGCTTAACCCAGGGGGCCGGCGGCTACACCTTC
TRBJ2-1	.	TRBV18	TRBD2	CASSPRTRGEQFF	TGTGCCAGCTCACCGAGGACTAGAGGTGAGCAGTTCTTC
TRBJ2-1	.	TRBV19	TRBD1	CASSRQGRSFNEQFF	TGTGCCAGTAGTAGACAGGGTCGGTCGTTCAATGAGCAGTTCTTC
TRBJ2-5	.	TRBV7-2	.	CASSPWGAAGETQYF	TGTGCCAGCAGCCCCTGGGGAGCTGCCGGGGAGACCCAGTACTTC
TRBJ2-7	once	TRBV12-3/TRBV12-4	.	CASSLGTRGKQYF	TGTGCCAGCAGTTTAGGAACTCGAGGGAAGCAGTACTTC
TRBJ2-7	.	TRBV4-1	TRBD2	CASSQELAGLYEQYF	TGCGCCAGCAGCCAAGAACTAGCGGGCCTCTACGAGCAGTACTTC
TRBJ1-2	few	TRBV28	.	CASSVTVYGYTF	TGTGCCAGCAGTGTGACAGTTTATGGCTACACCTTC
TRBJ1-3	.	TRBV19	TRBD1	CASSRQGSGNTIYF	TGTGCCAGTAGTCGACAGGGCAGCGGAAACACCATATATTTT
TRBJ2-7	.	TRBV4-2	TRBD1	CASSQDTGGNEQYF	TGTGCCAGCAGCCAAGACACAGGGGGCAACGAGCAGTACTTC
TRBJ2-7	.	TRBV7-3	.	CASSLSRSGEQYF	TGTGCCAGCAGTCTTAGTCGGAGCGGCGAGCAGTACTTC
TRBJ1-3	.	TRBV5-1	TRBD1	CASSATGSGNTIYF	TGCGCCAGCAGCGCGACAGGGTCTGGAAACACCATATATTTT
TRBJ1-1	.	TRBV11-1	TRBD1	CASVKGQANTEAFF	TGTGCCAGCGTAAAGGGACAGGCGAACACTGAAGCTTTCTTT
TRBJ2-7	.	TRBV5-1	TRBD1	CASSSTGQATYEQYF	TGCGCCAGCAGCTCAACCGGACAGGCCACCTACGAGCAGTACTTC
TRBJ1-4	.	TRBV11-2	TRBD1	CASSPDRGEKLFF	TGTGCCAGCAGCCCCGACAGGGGTGAAAAACTGTTTTTT
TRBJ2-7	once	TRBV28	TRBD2	CASSRLAGTYEQYF	TGTGCCAGCAGTCGACTAGCGGGGACTTACGAGCAGTACTTC
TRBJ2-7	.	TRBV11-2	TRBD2	CASSLAGGASYEQYF	TGTGCCAGCAGCTTAGCGGGGGGGGCATCCTACGAGCAGTACTTC
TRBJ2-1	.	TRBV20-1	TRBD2	CSASLGGGRWEQFF	TGCAGTGCTAGTCTTGGGGGCGGGAGGTGGGAGCAGTTCTTC
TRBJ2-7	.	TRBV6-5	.	CASTDRPYEQYF	TGTGCCAGCACAGACAGACCGTACGAGCAGTACTTC
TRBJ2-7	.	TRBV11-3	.	CASSSTGGYEQYF	TGTGCCAGCAGCTCCACGGGTGGTTACGAGCAGTACTTC